These T cell receptor beta chains were read from a single sample in a study of immune heterogeneity within non-small cell lung tumors. TCRdb re-called the multiplex PCR reads with MiXCR, one entry per CDR3 protein. Of roughly 10,000 distinct CDR3 sequences listed, 26% are singletons. The sequencing sample was made of lung tumor tissue. The receptors here all came from a woman aged 50 to 60 with non-small cell lung cancer. Both conserved end residues are part of each CDR3. The D gene is left open where the match is weak. Rows give clone size only sometimes, using once, few, many, or a class for an expanded clone.

TRBJ2-5	.	TRBV20-1	.	TGCAGTGCTAGAGCTAGGGGAGAGGGAGAGACCCAGTACTTC	CSARARGEGETQYF
TRBJ1-1	.	TRBV20-1	few	TGCAGTGCCAAGATGGGGGGGAAGAACGCTGAAGCTTTCTTT	CSAKMGGKNAEAFF
TRBJ2-3	.	TRBV12-3/TRBV12-4	many	TGTGCCAGCAGCTACCTTGGAGGGGGTAGCACAGATACGCAGTATTTT	CASSYLGGGSTDTQYF
TRBJ1-2	TRBD1	TRBV6-1	many	TGTGCCAGCAGTTCCCCTAGGACAGGGGGCTATGGCTACACCTTC	CASSSPRTGGYGYTF
TRBJ1-2	TRBD1	TRBV29-1	few	TGCAGCGTTGCCGGGACAGCAGCTAACTATGGCTACACCTTC	CSVAGTAANYGYTF
TRBJ2-3	TRBD1	TRBV6-1	many	TGTGCCAGCAGCCGCTATAGACAGGGCGGTGGTTCGATACGAGGGACAGATACGCAGTATTTT	CASSRYRQGGGSIRGTDTQYF
TRBJ2-2	TRBD2	TRBV12-3/TRBV12-4	many	TGTGCCAGCAGTCCTCTAGGAGCGGGAAACACCGGGGAGCTGTTTTTT	CASSPLGAGNTGELFF
TRBJ1-5	.	TRBV7-9	many	TGTGCCAGCAGCAAAGACCCGAACAATCAGCCCCAGCATTTT	CASSKDPNNQPQHF
TRBJ1-4	.	TRBV11-2	many	TGTGCCAGCAGCCGCAACCGGGCTAATAATGAAAAACTGTTTTTT	CASSRNRANNEKLFF
TRBJ2-7	.	TRBV7-9	.	TGTGCCAGCAGCTTCTGGGCCTACGAGCAGTACTTC	CASSFWAYEQYF
TRBJ2-5	.	TRBV18	once	TGTGCCAGCTCACCACTGGGCGGGCGAGAGACCCAGTACTTC	CASSPLGGRETQYF
TRBJ2-7	TRBD2	TRBV5-8	.	TGTGCCAGCAGCTTAATTAGCGGGAGAAGGGAGCAGTACTTC	CASSLISGRREQYF
TRBJ1-1	TRBD1	TRBV7-2	many	TGTGCCAGCAGTAGACAGGGCTCCACTGAAGCTTTCTTT	CASSRQGSTEAFF
TRBJ2-3	TRBD2	TRBV20-1	many	TGCAGTGCTGGAAAAACTAGCGGGAGGTCGGATACGCAGTATTTT	CSAGKTSGRSDTQYF
TRBJ2-7	TRBD1	TRBV7-9	many	TGTGCCAGCAGCCCGATCGGGACAGCCTACGAGCAGTACTTC	CASSPIGTAYEQYF
TRBJ2-1	TRBD1	TRBV15	medium-sized	TGTGCCACCAGCAGAGATTGGGACAGGGCCCATGAGCAGTTCTTC	CATSRDWDRAHEQFF
TRBJ1-6	.	TRBV6-6	medium-sized	TGTGCCAGCAGTTACTCGAGGCAGGGCGATTCACCCCTCCACTTT	CASSYSRQGDSPLHF
TRBJ2-3	.	TRBV6-5	.	TGTGCCAGCAGCTATCGCCGACGGTCCACAGATATGCAGTATTTT	CASSYRRRSTDMQYF
TRBJ1-2	.	TRBV9	medium-sized	TGTGCCAGCAGCATACGGACAGAGGACTATGGCTACACCTTC	CASSIRTEDYGYTF
TRBJ2-6	.	TRBV7-6	many	TGTGCCAGCAGCTTAAGTAGGGAGGCCCCAGGTGGGAGCTCTGGGGCCAACGTCCTGACTTTC	CASSLSREAPGGSSGANVLTF
TRBJ2-2	TRBD1	TRBV7-9	many	TGTGCCGGCAACCCCAAGGTCGGCCGGGACAGCAAATTCATTTCGAACACCGGGGAGCTGTTTTTT	CAGNPKVGRDSKFISNTGELFF
TRBJ1-2	.	TRBV2	medium-sized	TGTGCCAGCAGTGAACTCGGTCAGGGCTATGGCTACACCTTC	CASSELGQGYGYTF
TRBJ1-5	TRBD1	TRBV20-1	medium-sized	TGCAGTGCGCCTAAGGGACAGGGCAATCAGCCCCAGCATTTT	CSAPKGQGNQPQHF
TRBJ2-3	TRBD2	TRBV29-1	few	TGCAGCGTTCATACTAGCGACCCCACAGATACGCAGTATTTT	CSVHTSDPTDTQYF
TRBJ2-1	TRBD2	TRBV10-3	.	TGTGCCATCCGGCTCCGGGAGGGAGATGAGCAGTTCTTC	CAIRLREGDEQFF
TRBJ2-3	.	TRBV3-1	many	TGTGCCAGCAGCCACACAGACACAGATACGCAGTATTTT	CASSHTDTDTQYF
TRBJ1-6	TRBD1	TRBV28	.	TGTGCCAGCAGGGGGACGACAGGGGGGAGTTCACCCCTCCACTTT	CASRGTTGGSSPLHF
TRBJ2-1	.	TRBV3-1	few	TGTGTCAGCAGCCCCGGAGGGGCGATGGAGCAGTTCTTC	CVSSPGGAMEQFF
TRBJ2-2	.	TRBV5-8	once	TGTGCCAGCAGCTTGACAGGGCGAGGCAACGGGGAGCTGTTTTTT	CASSLTGRGNGELFF
TRBJ1-4	.	TRBV5-1	many	TGCGCCAGCAGCATTCACGGACAGCTAACTAATGAAAAACTGTTTTTT	CASSIHGQLTNEKLFF
TRBJ2-1	.	TRBV7-2	medium-sized	TGTGCCAGCAGCGCGGGACTTTCGCAGGGCGAGCAGTTCTTC	CASSAGLSQGEQFF
TRBJ2-1	TRBD2	TRBV9	few	TGTGCCAGCAGGGTGGGGGGACTAGCCAACGGGCAGTTCTTC	CASRVGGLANGQFF
TRBJ2-7	.	TRBV11-2	.	TGTACCAGCAGCTTAGATTGGCGGACAGAATTACCTTACGAGCAGTACTTC	CTSSLDWRTELPYEQYF
TRBJ2-3	.	TRBV11-3	.	TGTGCCAGCAGCTGGGGCGGGAAGCGCACAGATACGCAGTATTTT	CASSWGGKRTDTQYF
TRBJ2-7	.	TRBV15	.	TGTGCCACCAGCAGAGATACGGCAGTCTACGAGCAGTACTTC	CATSRDTAVYEQYF
TRBJ1-2	.	TRBV12-3/TRBV12-4	.	TGTGCCAGCACCACCCTCGCTTTGGCAATACTAAAGTATGGCTACACCTTC	CASTTLALAILKYGYTF
TRBJ1-6	TRBD1	TRBV15	many	TGTGCCACCAGCAGAGTCGCAGGGGGCGGTTCACCCCTCCACTTT	CATSRVAGGGSPLHF
TRBJ1-6	.	TRBV20-1	medium-sized	TGCAGTGCAGTGGGGGGACCGGAAAATTCACCCCTCCACTTT	CSAVGGPENSPLHF
TRBJ1-3	TRBD1	TRBV29-1	few	TGCAGCGCAGGGACAGTTGGAAACACCATATATTTT	CSAGTVGNTIYF
TRBJ2-1	TRBD2	TRBV5-1	many	TGCGCCAGCAGCTTCCTTAGCGGGGAGCAGTTCTTC	CASSFLSGEQFF
TRBJ2-7	TRBD1	TRBV25-1	.	TGTGCCAGCGCTCAGGGGGCGGGGGAGCAGTACTTC	CASAQGAGEQYF
TRBJ2-2	TRBD1	TRBV7-2	.	TGTGCCAGCAGGACAGGGTCCACCGTGGAGCTGTTTTTT	CASRTGSTVELFF
TRBJ2-3	.	TRBV6-2/TRBV6-3	.	TGTGCCAGCAGCTATCACCGACGGTCCACAGATACGCAGTATTTT	CASSYHRRSTDTQYF
TRBJ2-7	TRBD2	TRBV30	medium-sized	TGTGCCTGGTCCCTAATTCAGCGGGGGAGCTACGAGCAGTACTTC	CAWSLIQRGSYEQYF
TRBJ2-7	.	TRBV25-1	many	TGTGCCAGCAGTGAATCCGCAGGGTGGGTACGGGAGCAGTACTTC	CASSESAGWVREQYF
TRBJ1-5	.	TRBV20-1	many	TGCAGTGCCACGGACAGCCCTAGCAATCAGCCCCAGCATTTT	CSATDSPSNQPQHF
TRBJ1-2	.	TRBV6-2/TRBV6-3	.	TGTGCCAGCGCGGACGGAAGCTATGGCTACACCTTC	CASADGSYGYTF
TRBJ1-2	.	TRBV6-1	.	TGTGCCAGCACCCTGGGGGGGTGGGCCCATGGCTACACCTTC	CASTLGGWAHGYTF
TRBJ2-1	TRBD1	TRBV9	.	TGTGCCAGCAGCGTAGAGACAGGGCGAAATGAGCAGTTCTTC	CASSVETGRNEQFF
TRBJ2-3	.	TRBV6-1	large	TGTGCCAGCAGTCTGACAGATACGCAGTATTTT	CASSLTDTQYF
TRBJ1-4	.	TRBV29-1	many	TGCAGCGTTGTCGGGTCAACTAATGAAAAACTGTTTTTT	CSVVGSTNEKLFF
TRBJ2-3	.	TRBV20-1	.	TGCAGTGCTAGTGAGGGCACATATACGCAGTATTTT	CSASEGTYTQYF
TRBJ2-7	TRBD1	TRBV5-1	medium-sized	TGCGCCAGCAGCTTGGAGGGACAGGGGGTTGAGCAGTACTTC	CASSLEGQGVEQYF
TRBJ1-6	TRBD1	TRBV5-5	many	TGTGCCAGCAGCCCGACCCTTGGGGGACAGGGGTATCCCCTCCACTTT	CASSPTLGGQGYPLHF
TRBJ2-7	.	TRBV6-1	.	TGTGCCAGCAGTGAAATCGGAAGGAGCTCCTACGAGCAGTACTTC	CASSEIGRSSYEQYF
TRBJ2-5	.	TRBV24-1	.	TGTGCCACCAGTGATGCCGGCCGGGGGTCCTCTTTAGAGACCCAGTACTTC	CATSDAGRGSSLETQYF
TRBJ1-1	.	TRBV7-8	medium-sized	TGTGCCAGCAGCTTAGGATGGACGGGTAACACTGAAGCTTTCTTT	CASSLGWTGNTEAFF
TRBJ2-1	TRBD2	TRBV11-3	many	TGTGCCAGCAGCTTCATTCGGGGGGTGTACAATGAGCAGTTCTTC	CASSFIRGVYNEQFF
TRBJ2-7	.	TRBV27	few	TGTGCCAGCAGTTTGCTCACAGAGCGGGGCGGGGGCTTCTACGAGCAGTACTTC	CASSLLTERGGGFYEQYF
TRBJ1-2	.	TRBV24-1	few	TGTGCCACCAGTGATGGAGGGGGAAATGGCTACACCTTC	CATSDGGGNGYTF